Listed here are 10 T cell receptor beta chains from one sample, sequenced in a study of T-cell reconstitution after alpha-beta-depleted transplantation in children. This sample's TCRbeta library carried unique molecular identifier barcodes. From the PCR reads, TCRdb called clonotypes with MiXCR, one entry per CDR3 protein. The sample lists under 400,000 distinct CDR3 sequences, 23% occurring once. The sequencing used PBMCs, mostly from graft donor cells, collected 180 days after TCRalphabeta/CD19-depleted stem cell transplant. The source is a male patient aged 5 to 17 who had a stem cell transplant for acute lymphoblastic leukemia, so the T cells may come from the graft donor.

This clonotype has just a few counts. The chain links TRBV15 to TRBJ1-2; D call uncertain. V was pared by 3 bases and J by 1 base, with 12 bases between. Germline values: CDR1 LNHNV, CDR2 YYDKDF (reference sequence). The CDR3 is 15 amino acids. The CDR3 DNA reads TGTGCCACCAGCAGCGACCCGGCCAGTAACTATGGCTACACCTTC. It specifies CATSSDPASNYGYTF.

The chain links TRBV27 to TRBJ1-5, with 8 bases that match TRBD1. Germline V CDR1 and CDR2: MNHEY, SMNVEV (reference sequence). CDR3 length: 15 amino acids. The junction had 3 bases not matched to a gene; V was cut back by 3 bases and J by 2 bases. CDR3: CASSFAGQGNQPQHF. CDR3 DNA: TGTGCCAGCAGTTTCGCGGGACAGGGCAATCAGCCCCAGCATTTT.

V is TRBV7-9 and J is TRBJ2-7; D is possibly TRBD1 (5 bases). Trimming shortened V by 10 bases and J by 0 bases, and 10 bases separated the two germline ends. Germline loops: CDR1 SEHNR, CDR2 FQNEAQ (reference sequence). CDR3 length equals 12 residues. For the CDR3, the DNA is TGTGCCACCCATCAGGGCTCCTACGAGCAGTACTTC. Translated: CATHQGSYEQYF.

The V call is TRBV5-1, the J call TRBJ2-2, with D possibly matching TRBD1 (6 bases). In germline, CDR1 is SGHRS, CDR2 YFSETQ. CDR3 length: 14 amino acids. V gave up 0 bases and J gave up 5 bases, with 8 bases separating them. The CDR3 DNA reads as TGCGCCAGCAGCTTGGTTGGACAGACCGGGGAGCTGTTTTTT. This translates into CASSLVGQTGELFF.

The genes are TRBV25-1 and TRBJ2-3, with 11 positions matching TRBD2. CDR3 length equals 14 residues. With 6 bases clipped from V and 6 bases from J, the junction kept 5 bases outside the gene matches. Germline V gene sequence: CDR1 MGHDK, CDR2 SYGVNS. CDR3: CASRTSGRGDTQYF. CDR3 bases: TGTGCCAGCAGAACTAGCGGGAGAGGTGATACGCAGTATTTT.

This clonotype showed up just a few times. J is TRBJ2-1 and V is TRBV4-1, with 7 nucleotides matching TRBD2. This CDR3 comprises 17 residues. J gave up 3 bases and V 4 bases, and 12 bases lay outside the gene matches. Germline-derived CDR1 and CDR2 are MGHRA and YSYEKL. The CDR3: CASSPPSLGLVYNEQFF. The DNA for the CDR3 is TGCGCCAGCAGCCCACCTAGTCTAGGACTAGTCTACAATGAGCAGTTCTTC.

The V call is TRBV5-1, the J call TRBJ2-2, with a possible D match to TRBD2 (6 bases). This CDR3 spans 17 amino acids. The germline gives CDR1 SGHRS, CDR2 YFSETQ. V gave up 2 bases and J gave up 4 bases, with 18 bases separating them. In nucleotides, the CDR3 is TGCGCCAGCAGCTTCATTGGCGGGACCGAAGCCACCGGGGAGCTGTTTTTT. As protein: CASSFIGGTEATGELFF.

This clonotype was detected a few times. The J gene is TRBJ2-7, the V gene TRBV20-1; D possibly matches TRBD1 or TRBD2 (5 bases each). The ends were cut back, 0 bases at V and 2 bases at J, with 20 bases in the middle. The CDR3 covers 17 residues. Germline V gene sequence: CDR1 DFQATT, CDR2 SNEGSKA (reference sequence). The CDR3 spells CSARDSGTIGIAYEQYF. CDR3 coding DNA: TGCAGTGCTAGAGATTCCGGGACCATCGGGATCGCCTACGAGCAGTACTTC.

The table lists this clonotype with a few counts. This chain joins TRBV5-1 and TRBJ2-7, with 9 bases that match TRBD1. The germline CDR1 and CDR2 sequences are SGHRS and YFSETQ. The trim removed 4 bases at V and 4 bases at J, leaving 6 bases unmatched. The CDR3 runs 14 residues. The CDR3 nucleotides read TGCGCCAGCAGCACTAGACAGGGGGGGTACGAGCAGTACTTC. Its translation: CASSTRQGGYEQYF.

This clonotype was detected ten times or more. The V call is TRBV20-1, the J call TRBJ2-7; the match to TRBD2 covers 10 bases. Germline assignment: CDR1 DFQATT and CDR2 SNEGSKA (reference sequence). V lost 0 bases to trimming and J lost 2 bases; unmatched junction nucleotides: 7. The CDR3 spans 16 residues. The CDR3 here is CSARERRTSGTYEQYF. The CDR3 DNA reads as TGCAGTGCTAGAGAGCGCAGGACTAGCGGTACCTACGAGCAGTACTTC.